A selection of T cell receptor beta chains follows, all from one sample in a study of T cells in Graves' hyperthyroidism and ophthalmopathy. TCRdb processed the multiplex PCR reads anew with MiXCR; each CDR3 protein has one entry. The top ten hold about 14% of the sample, which has about 420,000 distinct CDR3 sequences, about a sixth seen once. Sequencing was done on a sample of blood. All receptors derive from a young woman with Graves' hyperthyroidism. CDR3s include the opening cysteine and the closing phenylalanine or tryptophan. The D gene is left open where the match is weak. The listing skips clone size in some rows; elsewhere it reads once, few, many or a size class.

size: -; V: TRBV2; J: TRBJ2-5; D: TRBD2; CDR3: CASSGRREGQETQYF; DNA: TGTGCCAGCAGTGGCCGAAGGGAGGGGCAAGAGACCCAGTACTTC
size: many; V: TRBV6-1; J: TRBJ2-3; D: TRBD2; CDR3: CASRARDYNTDTQYF; DNA: TGTGCCAGCAGGGCGAGGGACTACAACACAGATACGCAGTATTTT
size: many; V: TRBV2; J: TRBJ2-7; D: TRBD1; CDR3: CASSEGTGALYEQYF; DNA: TGTGCCAGCAGTGAAGGGACAGGAGCCCTCTACGAGCAGTACTTC
size: -; V: TRBV19; J: TRBJ2-1; D: -; CDR3: CASTTRGLNNEQFF; DNA: TGTGCCAGTACGACGCGGGGGCTAAACAATGAGCAGTTCTTC
size: once; V: TRBV19; J: TRBJ2-5; D: TRBD2; CDR3: CASSRYGLAGGLGQETQYF; DNA: TGTGCCAGTAGTCGTTACGGTCTAGCGGGAGGACTCGGACAAGAGACCCAGTACTTC
size: many; V: TRBV20-1; J: TRBJ1-2; D: -; CDR3: CSASVNSNYGYTF; DNA: TGCAGTGCTAGTGTTAACAGTAACTATGGCTACACCTTC
size: -; V: TRBV7-9; J: TRBJ1-2; D: -; CDR3: CASSSSGGRYGYTF; DNA: TGTGCCAGCAGCTCCTCGGGGGGCCGCTATGGCTACACCTTC
size: -; V: TRBV4-1; J: TRBJ2-1; D: -; CDR3: CASSQDRVGPNNEQFF; DNA: TGCGCCAGCAGCCAAGACCGAGTGGGCCCCAACAATGAGCAGTTCTTC
size: many; V: TRBV7-3; J: TRBJ2-1; D: -; CDR3: CASSYRGYNEQFF; DNA: TGTGCCAGCAGTTACCGGGGGTACAATGAGCAGTTCTTC
size: -; V: TRBV2; J: TRBJ2-5; D: TRBD2; CDR3: CASGLAGARETQYF; DNA: TGTGCCAGCGGACTAGCGGGAGCCCGAGAGACCCAGTACTTC
size: many; V: TRBV20-1; J: TRBJ2-3; D: TRBD2; CDR3: CSARSPSGRRTDTQYF; DNA: TGCAGTGCTCGCTCGCCTAGCGGGAGGCGCACAGATACGCAGTATTTT
size: -; V: TRBV7-8; J: TRBJ2-4; D: -; CDR3: CATNEPGGNIQYF; DNA: TGTGCCACCAATGAACCAGGCGGAAACATTCAGTACTTC
size: -; V: TRBV5-1; J: TRBJ2-5; D: TRBD2; CDR3: CASSSGLAGGVETQYF; DNA: TGCGCCAGCAGCTCTGGACTAGCGGGAGGTGTGGAGACCCAGTACTTC
size: many; V: TRBV7-8; J: TRBJ2-3; D: TRBD2; CDR3: CASSRSSGRTDTQYF; DNA: TGTGCCAGCAGCCGATCAAGCGGGAGGACAGATACGCAGTATTTT
size: once; V: TRBV28; J: TRBJ1-6; D: -; CDR3: CASSPPGFSSPLHF; DNA: TGTGCCAGCAGCCCGCCGGGCTTTAGTTCACCCCTCCACTTT
size: -; V: TRBV24-1; J: TRBJ2-3; D: -; CDR3: CATSDPTGRKADTQYF; DNA: TGTGCCACCAGTGATCCGACGGGGCGTAAAGCAGATACGCAGTATTTT
size: -; V: TRBV27; J: TRBJ1-5; D: -; CDR3: CASSLGSQGNQPQHF; DNA: TGTGCCAGCAGTTTAGGGTCCCAGGGCAATCAGCCCCAGCATTTT
size: many; V: TRBV28; J: TRBJ2-1; D: TRBD1; CDR3: CASSGTGVVWGEQFF; DNA: TGTGCCAGCAGCGGGACAGGGGTAGTGTGGGGTGAGCAGTTCTTC
size: many; V: TRBV2; J: TRBJ1-1; D: -; CDR3: CASRREGGSTEAFF; DNA: TGTGCCAGCAGGAGAGAGGGGGGTAGCACTGAAGCTTTCTTT
size: -; V: TRBV6-4; J: TRBJ2-1; D: -; CDR3: CASSVRPENEQFF; DNA: TGTGCCAGCAGTGTAAGGCCAGAGAATGAGCAGTTCTTC
size: -; V: TRBV19; J: TRBJ1-5; D: -; CDR3: CASRSGRTGQPQHF; DNA: TGTGCCAGTAGATCCGGACGTACAGGGCAGCCCCAGCATTTT
size: many; V: TRBV10-1; J: TRBJ1-1; D: TRBD1; CDR3: CASSESGTGVTEAFF; DNA: TGCGCCAGCAGTGAATCCGGGACAGGGGTAACTGAAGCTTTCTTT
size: -; V: TRBV3-1; J: TRBJ2-3; D: -; CDR3: CASSRGTGDTQYF; DNA: TGTGCCAGCAGCCGAGGGACCGGAGATACGCAGTATTTT
size: few; V: TRBV5-6; J: TRBJ2-1; D: -; CDR3: CASSSLGKSSYNEQFF; DNA: TGTGCCAGCAGCTCCCTGGGGAAGAGCTCCTACAATGAGCAGTTCTTC
size: few; V: TRBV20-1; J: TRBJ1-4; D: -; CDR3: CSASLLVNTNEKLFF; DNA: TGCAGTGCTAGTCTCCTGGTTAATACTAATGAAAAACTGTTTTTT
size: -; V: TRBV2; J: TRBJ2-3; D: TRBD1; CDR3: CASSTDRGRKDTQYF; DNA: TGTGCCAGCAGTACAGACAGGGGGCGTAAAGATACGCAGTATTTT
size: -; V: TRBV15; J: TRBJ2-3; D: TRBD2; CDR3: CATSRGLAGREDTQYF; DNA: TGTGCCACCAGCAGGGGACTAGCGGGTAGGGAGGATACGCAGTATTTT
size: many; V: TRBV18; J: TRBJ2-7; D: -; CDR3: CASSLGTRAYEQYF; DNA: TGTGCCAGCTCACTCGGGACGAGGGCCTACGAGCAGTACTTC
size: many; V: TRBV7-9; J: TRBJ1-2; D: -; CDR3: CASSPTGTAYGYTF; DNA: TGTGCCAGCAGTCCGACAGGAACGGCCTATGGCTACACCTTC
size: -; V: TRBV27; J: TRBJ1-1; D: TRBD1; CDR3: CASSSGGWDEAFF; DNA: TGTGCCAGCAGCTCAGGGGGCTGGGATGAAGCTTTCTTT
size: -; V: TRBV19; J: TRBJ1-1; D: -; CDR3: CASTQRGGSGSTEAFF; DNA: TGTGCCAGTACCCAACGGGGGGGGTCGGGATCCACTGAAGCTTTCTTT
size: many; V: TRBV15; J: TRBJ2-5; D: -; CDR3: CATSSMSGETQYF; DNA: TGTGCCACCAGCAGTATGTCGGGAGAGACCCAGTACTTC
size: -; V: TRBV29-1; J: TRBJ2-7; D: -; CDR3: CSVAPKGKTNEQYF; DNA: TGCAGCGTTGCCCCCAAGGGAAAAACCAACGAGCAGTACTTC